The T cell receptor (beta chain) under discussion was sequenced for a study of shared clonotypes between healthy human individuals (dated by TCRdb to the early 2020s). Regarding the study in general: A couple of women and a few men aged 18 to 49 years were included in the cohort. For each donor, three plates each were used for CD4 naive and CD4 memory, two plates were used for CD8 naive, and one plate was used for CD8 memory. The study deeply sequenced blood TCR repertoires of about five healthy adults to estimate repertoire size and the extent of clonotype sharing between individuals. Different laboratories and diverse techniques were used to prepare libraries and sequence TCR repertoires, to increase sequencing depth and limit assay-specific biases. Leukapheresis yielded between about 0.8 and 9.5 billion PBMCs per donor. What the research found in general, with its limitations: Based on pairwise subsampling, the degree of clonotype sharing among donors was expected to be affected by sequencing depth. Sampling was limited to blood, and TCR repertoires in tissue likely differ from TCR repertoires in blood. The genetic and exposure-history diversity represented was limited by the small number of donors. Naive subsets generally had larger estimated clonotype richness than memory subsets did. Compared with non-shared clonotypes, clonotypes shared by all four sorted-subset donors had higher generation probabilities. Incomplete sequencing was indicated by rarefaction of sorted-subset datasets, despite the large sequencing depth. Across a few donors, roughly 5% of naive CD4, around 3.3% of naive CD8, about 2% of memory CD4, and under 0.45% of memory CD8 clonotypes were shared.

Healthy HIV-negative adults with no recently reported acute infections or vaccinations were included as donors. All donors were Caucasian adults living in Nashville, Tennessee, USA. CD4+ T cells were enriched by magnetic negative selection, after which naive cells were positively selected on CD45RA and the negative fraction was taken as the memory subset. Blood was obtained by leukapheresis, after which PBMCs were separated by Ficoll-Histopaque density gradient centrifugation and cryopreserved in liquid nitrogen vapor phase. Analytical flow cytometry was used to check the purity and quantity of each magnetically sorted T cell population. From each sorted fraction, genomic DNA was isolated and quantified by UV absorbance on a Nanodrop 2000c. Points on this clone: Its antigen is still unknown. Base qualities are not provided; no much larger clone lies one nucleotide away.

V was cut back by 4 bases and J by 7 bases, leaving a gap of 7 bases between them. Including the terminal cysteine and phenylalanine, the CDR3 comprises 11 residues. Only the CDR3 portion is preserved as DNA: 33 bases, with reading frame beginning at the first base. From the germline V gene, CDR1 is SNHLY and CDR2 is FYNNEI. TCR CDR3 regions were amplified from genomic DNA by multiplex PCR using the deep immunoSEQ assay. Extracted genomic DNA from each cell subset was distributed evenly across all wells of several immunoSEQ 96-well plates, and each plate was treated as a replicate. Each replicate PCR for sorted subsets received about 220 ng genomic DNA, equal to about 30,000 T cell genomes. Purified libraries were quantified with a Qubit 3.0 fluorometer, sized on a Bioanalyzer 2100, and re-quantified with the KAPA Library Quantification kit. A separate single-read 150-cycle Illumina NextSeq 550 flow cell was used to sequence each immunoSEQ 96-well plate. The study's own analysis went as follows. The immunoSEQ output contained only junctional sequences without quality scores, so filtering could not match that applied to full-length reads. Sequences were annotated with PyIR, a Python wrapper for IgBLAST v1.9, using IMGT germline references to assign V/J genes and CDR3. Reads were filtered out if the reads had weak V/J assignments (E-value above 1e-6), no CDR3, stop codons, out-of-frame junctions, or ambiguous translated residues. V3J clonotypes were defined by identical inferred V gene, J gene, and CDR3 amino acid sequence. Percentage overlap between repertoires was computed as shared unique clonotypes divided by the size of the smaller repertoire. Repertoire richness was assessed with RTK rarefaction, the Chao1 estimator, and Recon v2.1 estimates of unobserved clonotypes. Generation probabilities were computed with OLGA for all TCRbeta clonotypes obtained by the gDNA method from a handful of donors. The source is immuneACCESS, and TCRdb retained only in-frame sequences with V and J called. Part of the clones is not carried over; for the studies checked, unresolved V genes explain less than half of this, and the remainder is unexplained. That table furnishes V, J and clone size, whereas the DNA furnished D and trimming. The table for this sample lists roughly 1,100,000 clones; 70% to 80% of them were counted only once. Over 1.3% of the sample comes from the top ten.

The sample comprised memory CD4+ T cells sorted from blood. Sample cell subset or site, as interpreted from the label and publication: CD45RA-negative fraction. The TCR sequence derives from a man aged 18-30 years in good health. The chain joins TRBV2 to TRBJ1-1; the D gene lacks a confident call. The CDR3 is CASSGRVEAFF. The DNA reads as follows: TGTGCCAGCAGTGGGAGGGTTGAAGCTTTCTTT. Beyond the CDR3, the reference TRBV2 and TRBJ1-1 genes provide the residues; the full variable domain reads: EPEVTQTPSHQVTQMGQEVILRCVPISNHLYFYWYRQILGQKVEFLVSFYNNEISEKSEIFDDQFSVERPDGSNFTLKIRSTKLEDSAMYFCASSGRVEAFFGQGTRLTVV.